This T cell receptor (beta chain) emerged from a study of T cells in Graves' hyperthyroidism and ophthalmopathy (dated by TCRdb to between 2018 and 2020). Study-wide context: Peripheral blood was sampled at the time of initial diagnosis, prior to any treatment. To identify TCR V-J signatures that set the groups apart, the researchers used a discovery cohort of 100 patients, made up of approximately 43 with Graves' ophthalmopathy and around 58 with stable Graves' hyperthyroidism. Prospective prediction of ophthalmopathy was tested in an independent validation cohort consisting of some 20 hyperthyroidism patients and around 16 patients who later progressed to ophthalmopathy. The 90 or so discovery patients were randomly split 7:3 into training and test sets. In about six Graves' hyperthyroidism patients, the study also compared T-cell repertoires from thyroid tissue with T-cell repertoires from blood. After sampling, hyperthyroidism patients received methimazole starting at 30 mg daily, and ophthalmopathy patients received high-dose intravenous methylprednisolone. According to the paper, TCR Vbeta CDR3 sequencing was carried out on over 130 peripheral blood samples, which came from around 43 ophthalmopathy, around 74 hyperthyroidism and about 17 progressor patients. On the study overall, not on this receptor specifically: Most expanded thyroid clonotypes (frequency above 0.001) were also detected in blood, suggesting blood repertoires may reflect thyroid immune responses. In validation, the model predicted progression to ophthalmopathy a median of about 6.5 months before onset, with around 70% sensitivity and about 72% specificity. No statistical method was used to set the sample size in advance, and investigators knew the group allocation. A model built on a 13 V-J signature distinguished ophthalmopathy from stable hyperthyroidism, reaching around 90% sensitivity and around 81% specificity in cross-validation and 80%/75% in testing.

The TCR beta CDR3 regions were amplified from the RNA transcripts. A first-round RT-PCR of the TCR CDR3 used the HTBI primer set with the Qiagen OneStep RT-PCR kit. Libraries were constructed in a second round of multiplex PCR, after which size selection and purification were carried out. Sequencing of the libraries was done on an Illumina HiSeq2000 using paired-end 100 bp reads. In the source study's methods: Raw data were processed with SOAPnuke, discarding reads with adapters, uncalled bases, mean Phred below 15, or no exact constant-primer or identifier match. High-quality paired reads were merged using COPE v1.2.5, and each unique nucleotide sequence was defined as a clonotype. Clonotypes were aligned to IMGT TRBV, TRBD and TRBJ reference segments using MiTCR v1.1. The analysis included only V-J combinations with a frequency above 0.0001, which together covered around 99% of the repertoires. A TCS score was defined as the ratio of F50 (clonal expansion) to E x V (chaos), with BLOSUM62-based TCRdist applied between CDR3 peptides within each V-J. Welch's t-statistics and random forest reduced some 510 V-J features to 13, which were used in a naive Bayes classifier (R e1071). TCRdb cleaned the public reads at Q25 with fastp, built clones with MiXCR and kept in-frame beta chains. Each entry merges the rows of one CDR3 protein and shows their most common DNA and genes. The authors' filters were not applied to this entry. The sample contains about 690,000 distinct CDR3 sequences, around 16% of them found a single time. Around 15% of the sample is taken by the ten largest.

Stable Graves' hyperthyroidism was defined as the absence of progression to ophthalmopathy over 18 months of follow-up. Hyperthyroidism patients were newly diagnosed, had a disease duration of under 2 months, and were aged 18 to 65 years. Any patient with an uncontrolled infection, another autoimmune disease, pregnancy or lactation was excluded. Diagnoses were based on clinical symptoms, serum thyroxine and TRAb, thyroid ultrasound and orbital computed tomography. PBMCs were isolated from approximately 10 ml of fresh peripheral blood by Ficoll-Paque density gradient centrifugation. Total RNA was extracted using Trizol reagent, and RNA quality was assessed on an Agilent 2100 Bioanalyzer. Deletion took 0 bases off V and 0 bases off J, with a span of 7 bases between the germline ends. The CDR3 runs 15 amino acids, cysteine and phenylalanine included. The CDR3 DNA has 45 bases and is translated from base 1. The germline V gene (reference sequence) provides CDR1 MNHEY and CDR2 SMNVEV.

This clonotype was observed many times. Its target antigen remains unknown. The input lacks base qualities; no much larger clone sits a single base away. The sample was blood. This receptor was identified in a man in his fifties with Graves' hyperthyroidism. The chain is assembled from TRBV27 and TRBJ2-3; TRBD2 is a possible D gene, resting on 5 matching bases. The sequence in DNA is TGTGCCAGCAGTTTATCGTGGACTAGCACAGATACGCAGTATTTT. It encodes CASSLSWTSTDTQYF.